The clone carrying this T cell receptor (beta chain) was detected a few times. It was with 60 Vbeta and 13 Jbeta primers that the PCR ran. Data came from immunoSEQ multiplex PCR; TCRdb stores just in-frame clones and leaves some out. Of tens of thousands of clones in the sample, roughly 88% are singletons; the top ten hold around 18%. The data originate from a study of cytomegalovirus exposure and HLA in healthy donors. Trimming stripped 1 base from V and 4 bases from J, with 8 bases between. The CDR3 sequence is 14 residues long. Looked up from germline, CDR1 is LNHDA and CDR2 is SQIVND (reference sequence).

The sequence derives from a man aged 65 to 79 in good health and CMV-seropositive. V and J are TRBV19 and TRBJ1-5; D perhaps matches TRBD1 (5 bases). Sequenced material: PBMCs. The CDR3 nucleotides read TGTGCCAGTAGTATAGGACAGTCTAATCAGCCCCAGCATTTT. Protein product: CASSIGQSNQPQHF.